The T cell receptor (beta chain) under discussion was sequenced for a study of T cells in Graves' hyperthyroidism and ophthalmopathy. Authors of the study amplified TCR beta CDR3 regions from RNA transcripts. HTBI primers were employed in a first-round RT-PCR of the TCR CDR3. Each CDR3 protein is one row after TCRdb ran MiXCR on the multiplex PCR reads. The sample shows roughly 200,000 distinct CDR3 sequences, around 17% of them seen only once. There are many counts of this clonotype. Germline V gene sequence: CDR1 MNHEY, CDR2 SMNVEV (reference sequence). The V end was cut by 3 bases, the J end by 4 bases, with 13 bases between. The CDR3 contains 15 residues.

This clonotype was sampled from a woman aged 50 to 60 with Graves' hyperthyroidism. The chain combines TRBV27 with TRBJ2-1, with D tentatively TRBD2 (6 bases). Specimen: blood. The CDR3 is CASSLMTSLYNEQFF. For the CDR3, the DNA is TGTGCCAGCAGTTTGATGACTAGTCTTTACAATGAGCAGTTCTTC.